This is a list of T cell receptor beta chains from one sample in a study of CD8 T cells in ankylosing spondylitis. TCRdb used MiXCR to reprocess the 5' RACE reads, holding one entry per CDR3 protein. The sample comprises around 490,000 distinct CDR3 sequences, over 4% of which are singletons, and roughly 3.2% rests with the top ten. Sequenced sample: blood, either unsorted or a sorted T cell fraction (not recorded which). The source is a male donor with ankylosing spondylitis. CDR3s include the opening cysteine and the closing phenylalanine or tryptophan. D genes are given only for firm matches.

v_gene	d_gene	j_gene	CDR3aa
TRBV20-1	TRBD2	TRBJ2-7	CSADGTSGTYEQYF
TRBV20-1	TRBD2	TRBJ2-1	CSARPRTSGGNEQFF
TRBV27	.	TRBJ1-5	CASSLFAVGAGGNQPQHF
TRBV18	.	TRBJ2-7	CASSPATGPYEQYF
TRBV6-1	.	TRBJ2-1	CASSIDSYNEQFF
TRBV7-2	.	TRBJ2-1	CASSPRASYNEQFF
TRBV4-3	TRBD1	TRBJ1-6	CASSPKTGDENSPLHF
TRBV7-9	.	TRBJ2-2	CASSPPGLTGELFF
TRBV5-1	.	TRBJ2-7	CASSLQGRSYEQYF
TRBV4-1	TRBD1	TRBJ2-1	CASSQGQGASYNEQFF
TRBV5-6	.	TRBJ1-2	CASSPDGSNYGYTF
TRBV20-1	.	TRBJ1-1	CSASLNTEAFF